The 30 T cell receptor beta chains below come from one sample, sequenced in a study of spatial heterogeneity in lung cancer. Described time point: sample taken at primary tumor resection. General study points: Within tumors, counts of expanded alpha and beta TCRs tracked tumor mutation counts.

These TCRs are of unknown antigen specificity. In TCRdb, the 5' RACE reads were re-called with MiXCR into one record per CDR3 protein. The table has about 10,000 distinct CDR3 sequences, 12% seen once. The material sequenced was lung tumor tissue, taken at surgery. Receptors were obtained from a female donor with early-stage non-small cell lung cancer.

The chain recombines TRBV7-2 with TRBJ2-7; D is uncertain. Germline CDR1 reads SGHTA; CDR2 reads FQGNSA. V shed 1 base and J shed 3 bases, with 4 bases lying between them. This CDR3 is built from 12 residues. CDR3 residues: CASSLDIYEQYF. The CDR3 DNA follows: TGTGCCAGCAGCTTAGACATCTACGAGCAGTACTTC. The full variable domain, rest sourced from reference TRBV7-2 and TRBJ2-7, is GAGVSQSPSNKVTEKGKDVELRCDPISGHTALYWYRQSLGQGLEFLIYFQGNSAPDKSGLPSDRFSAERTGGSVSTLTIQRTQQEDSAVYLCASSLDIYEQYFGPGTRLTVT.

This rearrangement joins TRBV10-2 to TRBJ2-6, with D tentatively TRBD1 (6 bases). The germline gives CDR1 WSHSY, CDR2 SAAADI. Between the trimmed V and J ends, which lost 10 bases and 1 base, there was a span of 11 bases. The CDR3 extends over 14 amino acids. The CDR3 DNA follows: TGCGCCACACATCAGGGGTCTGGGGCCAACGTCCTGACTTTC. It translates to CATHQGSGANVLTF.

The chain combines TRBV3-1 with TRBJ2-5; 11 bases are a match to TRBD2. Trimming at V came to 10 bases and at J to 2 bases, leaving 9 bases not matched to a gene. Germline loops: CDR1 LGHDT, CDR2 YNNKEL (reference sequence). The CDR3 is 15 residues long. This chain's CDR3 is CATKLAGAEQETQYF. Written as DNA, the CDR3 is TGTGCCACCAAACTAGCGGGAGCTGAACAAGAGACCCAGTACTTC.

The CDR3 reads CSARDLGRGARNTEAFF. The DNA for the CDR3 is TGCAGTGCTAGAGATTTGGGTCGAGGGGCGCGTAACACTGAAGCTTTCTTT. This chain uses TRBV20-1 with TRBJ1-1; possibly TRBD1 for D (5 bases). The V end was cut by 0 bases, the J end by 2 bases, with 19 bases between. Germline V gene lookup returns CDR1 DFQATT and CDR2 SNEGSKA (reference sequence). This CDR3 region has 17 residues.

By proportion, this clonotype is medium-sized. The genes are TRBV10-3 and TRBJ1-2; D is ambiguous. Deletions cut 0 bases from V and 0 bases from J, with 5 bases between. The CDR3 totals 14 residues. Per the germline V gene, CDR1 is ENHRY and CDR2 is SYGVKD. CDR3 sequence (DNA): TGTGCCATCAGTGAGTCCGCATCTAACTATGGCTACACCTTC. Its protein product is CAISESASNYGYTF.

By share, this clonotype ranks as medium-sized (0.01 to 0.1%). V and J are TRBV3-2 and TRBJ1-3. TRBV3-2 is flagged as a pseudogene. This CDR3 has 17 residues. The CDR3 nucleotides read TGTGCCAGCAGCCTTAGACTCCTTCCAAGCTCTGGAAACACCATATATTTT. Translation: CASSLRLLPSSGNTIYF.

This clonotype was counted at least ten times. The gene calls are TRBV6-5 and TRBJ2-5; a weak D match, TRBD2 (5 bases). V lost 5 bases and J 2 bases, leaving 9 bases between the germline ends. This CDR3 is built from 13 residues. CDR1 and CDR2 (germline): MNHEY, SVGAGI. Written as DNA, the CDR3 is TGTGCCAGCAGTGTCCGGGAACAAGAGACCCAGTACTTC. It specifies CASSVREQETQYF.

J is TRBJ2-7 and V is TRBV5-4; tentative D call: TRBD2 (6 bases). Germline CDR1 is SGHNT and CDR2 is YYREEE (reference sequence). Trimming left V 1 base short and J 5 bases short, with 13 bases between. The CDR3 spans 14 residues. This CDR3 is CASSLMRGEDEQYF. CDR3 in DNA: TGTGCCAGCAGCTTGATGCGTGGGGAGGACGAGCAGTACTTC.

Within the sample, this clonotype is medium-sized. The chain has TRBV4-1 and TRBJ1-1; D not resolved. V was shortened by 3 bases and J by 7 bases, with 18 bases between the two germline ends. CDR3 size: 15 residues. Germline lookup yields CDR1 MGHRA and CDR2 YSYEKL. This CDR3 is CASSQPFSRGIEAFF. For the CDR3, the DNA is TGCGCCAGCAGCCAGCCCTTTAGTAGAGGGATTGAAGCTTTCTTT.

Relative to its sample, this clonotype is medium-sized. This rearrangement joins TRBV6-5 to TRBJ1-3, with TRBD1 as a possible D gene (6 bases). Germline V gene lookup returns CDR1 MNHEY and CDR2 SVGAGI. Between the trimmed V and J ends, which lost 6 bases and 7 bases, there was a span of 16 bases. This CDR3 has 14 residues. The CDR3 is CASRNPGQGNTIYF. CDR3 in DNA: TGTGCCAGCAGAAACCCGGGCCAGGGGAACACCATATATTTT.

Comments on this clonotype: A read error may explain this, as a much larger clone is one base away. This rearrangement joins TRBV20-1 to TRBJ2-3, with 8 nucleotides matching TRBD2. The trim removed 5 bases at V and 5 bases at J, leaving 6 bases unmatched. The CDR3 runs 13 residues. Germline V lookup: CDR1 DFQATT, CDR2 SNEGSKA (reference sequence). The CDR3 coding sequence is TGCAGTGCTTGGCGGGGGGAGGGAGATACGCAGTATTTT. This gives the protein CSAWRGEGDTQYF.

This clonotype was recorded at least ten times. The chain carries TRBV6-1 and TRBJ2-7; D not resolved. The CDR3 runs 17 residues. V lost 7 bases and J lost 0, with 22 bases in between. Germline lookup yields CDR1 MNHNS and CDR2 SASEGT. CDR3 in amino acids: CASTGKRNTVSSYEQYF. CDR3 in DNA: TGTGCCAGCACTGGAAAGAGGAACACGGTCTCCTCCTACGAGCAGTACTTC.

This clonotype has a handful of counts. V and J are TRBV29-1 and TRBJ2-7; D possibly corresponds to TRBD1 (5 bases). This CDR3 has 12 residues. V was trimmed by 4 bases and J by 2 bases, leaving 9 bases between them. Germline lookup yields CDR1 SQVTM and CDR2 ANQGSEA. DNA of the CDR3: TGCAGCGTTGTGGGCAGGGCCTACGAGCAGTACTTC. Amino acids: CSVVGRAYEQYF.

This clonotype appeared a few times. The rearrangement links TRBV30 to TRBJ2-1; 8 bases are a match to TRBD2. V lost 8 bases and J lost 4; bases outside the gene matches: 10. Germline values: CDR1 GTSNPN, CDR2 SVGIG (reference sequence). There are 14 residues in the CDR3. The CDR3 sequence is CARSRGGFYNEQFF. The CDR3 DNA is TGTGCCCGGTCCCGGGGGGGTTTTTACAATGAGCAGTTCTTC. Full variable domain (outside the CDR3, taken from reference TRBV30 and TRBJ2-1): SQTIHQWPATLVQPVGSPLSLECTVEGTSNPNLYWYRQAAGRGLQLLFYSVGIGQISSEVPQNLSASRPQDRQFILSSKKLLLSDSGFYLCARSRGGFYNEQFFGPGTRLTVL.

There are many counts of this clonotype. The CDR3 DNA reads TGCGCCAGCAGCTTGGCGCTACAGATCAATGAGCAGTTCTTC. This encodes CASSLALQINEQFF. The J gene is TRBJ2-1, the V gene TRBV5-1, with D hard to call. The CDR3 is 14 residues long. With 0 bases removed from V and 6 bases from J, the gap between germline ends came to 10 bases. Germline V CDR1 and CDR2: SGHRS, YFSETQ. Filled out from reference TRBV5-1 and TRBJ2-1, the complete variable domain reads KAGVTQTPRYLIKTRGQQVTLSCSPISGHRSVSWYQQTPGQGLQFLFEYFSETQRNKGNFPGRFSGRQFSNSRSEMNVSTLELGDSALYLCASSLALQINEQFFGPGTRLTVL.

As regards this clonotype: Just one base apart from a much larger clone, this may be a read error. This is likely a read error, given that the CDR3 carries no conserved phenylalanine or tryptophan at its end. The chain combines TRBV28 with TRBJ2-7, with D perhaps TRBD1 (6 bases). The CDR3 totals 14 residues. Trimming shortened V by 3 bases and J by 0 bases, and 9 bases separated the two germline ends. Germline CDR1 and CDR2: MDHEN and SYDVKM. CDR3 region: CASSFTGLSYEQYS. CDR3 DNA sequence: TGTGCCAGCAGTTTCACAGGGCTCTCCTACGAGCAGTACTCC.

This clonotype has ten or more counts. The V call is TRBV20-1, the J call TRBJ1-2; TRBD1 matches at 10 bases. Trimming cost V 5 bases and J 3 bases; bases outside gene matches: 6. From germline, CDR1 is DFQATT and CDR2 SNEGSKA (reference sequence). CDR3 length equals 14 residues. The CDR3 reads CSAPSGTGDYGYTF. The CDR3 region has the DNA TGCAGTGCTCCCTCCGGGACAGGGGACTATGGCTACACCTTC.

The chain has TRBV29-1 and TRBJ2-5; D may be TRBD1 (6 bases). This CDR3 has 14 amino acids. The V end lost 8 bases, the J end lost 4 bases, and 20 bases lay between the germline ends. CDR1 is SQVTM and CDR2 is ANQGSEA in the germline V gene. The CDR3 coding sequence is TGCAGCACTTTGGGGGCGTCCGGAGGAGAGACCCAGTACTTC. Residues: CSTLGASGGETQYF.

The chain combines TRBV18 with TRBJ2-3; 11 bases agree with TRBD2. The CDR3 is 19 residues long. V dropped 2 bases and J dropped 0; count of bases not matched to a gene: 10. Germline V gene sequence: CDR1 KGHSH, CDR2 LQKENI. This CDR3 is CASSPSTPGLAGSTDTQYF. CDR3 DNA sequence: TGTGCCAGCTCACCATCTACTCCTGGACTAGCGGGTAGCACAGATACGCAGTATTTT.

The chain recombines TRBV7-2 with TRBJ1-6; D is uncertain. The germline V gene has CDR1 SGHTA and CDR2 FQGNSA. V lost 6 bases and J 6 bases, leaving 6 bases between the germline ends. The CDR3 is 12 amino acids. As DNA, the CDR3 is TGTGCCAGCAGGGCTCCTAATTCACCCCTCCACTTT. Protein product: CASRAPNSPLHF.

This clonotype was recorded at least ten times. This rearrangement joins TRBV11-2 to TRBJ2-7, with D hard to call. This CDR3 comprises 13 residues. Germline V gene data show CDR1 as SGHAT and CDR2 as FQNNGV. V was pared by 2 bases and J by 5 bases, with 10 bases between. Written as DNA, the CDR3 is TGTGCCAGCAGCTTAAACATTGGGGACGAGCAGTACTTC. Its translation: CASSLNIGDEQYF.

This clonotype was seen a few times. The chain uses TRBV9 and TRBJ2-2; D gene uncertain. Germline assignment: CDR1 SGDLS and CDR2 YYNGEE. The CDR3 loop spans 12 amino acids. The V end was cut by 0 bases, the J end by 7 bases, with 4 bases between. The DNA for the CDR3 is TGTGCCAGCAGCGTAGTAAACGGGGAGCTGTTTTTT. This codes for CASSVVNGELFF.

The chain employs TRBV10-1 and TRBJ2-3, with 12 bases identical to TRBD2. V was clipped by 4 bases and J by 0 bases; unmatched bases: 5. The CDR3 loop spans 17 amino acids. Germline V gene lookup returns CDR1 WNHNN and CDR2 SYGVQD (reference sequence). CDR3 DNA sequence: TGCGCCAGCAGTGGCCTGGGACTAGCGGGCAGCACAGATACGCAGTATTTT. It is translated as CASSGLGLAGSTDTQYF.

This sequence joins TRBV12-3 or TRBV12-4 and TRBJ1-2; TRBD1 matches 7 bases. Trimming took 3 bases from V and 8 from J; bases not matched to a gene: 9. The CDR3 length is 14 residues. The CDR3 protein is CASSFARQGVGYTF. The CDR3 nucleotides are TGTGCCAGCAGTTTCGCTCGACAGGGTGTGGGCTACACCTTC.

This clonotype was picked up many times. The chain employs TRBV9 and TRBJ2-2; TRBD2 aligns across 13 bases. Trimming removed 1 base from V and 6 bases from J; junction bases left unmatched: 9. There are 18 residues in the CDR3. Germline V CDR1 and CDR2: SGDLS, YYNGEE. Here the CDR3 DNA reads TGTGCCAGCAGCGTAACGTGGACTAGCGGGAGTGGTCCCGGGGAGCTGTTTTTT. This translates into CASSVTWTSGSGPGELFF.

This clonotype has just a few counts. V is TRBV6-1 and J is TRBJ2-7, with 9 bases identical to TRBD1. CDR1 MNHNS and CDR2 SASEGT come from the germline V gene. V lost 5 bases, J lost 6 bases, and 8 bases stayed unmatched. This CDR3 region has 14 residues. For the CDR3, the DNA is TGTGCCAGCAGTTACAGGACAGGGGCCATCGAGCAGTACTTC. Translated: CASSYRTGAIEQYF.

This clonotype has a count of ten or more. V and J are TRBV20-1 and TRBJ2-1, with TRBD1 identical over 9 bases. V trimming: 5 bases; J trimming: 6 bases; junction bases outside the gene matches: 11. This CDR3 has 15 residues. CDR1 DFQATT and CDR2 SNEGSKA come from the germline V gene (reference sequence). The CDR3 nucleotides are TGCAGTGCTCACAGGGGACAGGGTTTCTCCAATGAGCAGTTCTTC. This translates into CSAHRGQGFSNEQFF.

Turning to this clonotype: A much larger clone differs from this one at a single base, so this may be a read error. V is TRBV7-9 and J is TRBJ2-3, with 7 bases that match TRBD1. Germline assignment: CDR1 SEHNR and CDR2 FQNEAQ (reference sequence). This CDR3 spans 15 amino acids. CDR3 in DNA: TGTGTCAGCAGCTCGGGACAGTGGGGCACAGATACGCAGTATTTT. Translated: CVSSSGQWGTDTQYF.

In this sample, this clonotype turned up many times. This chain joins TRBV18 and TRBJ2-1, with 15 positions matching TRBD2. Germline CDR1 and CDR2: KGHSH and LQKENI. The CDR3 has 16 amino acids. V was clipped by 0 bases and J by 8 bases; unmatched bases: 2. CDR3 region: CASSPPGLAGGDEQFF. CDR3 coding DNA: TGTGCCAGCTCACCACCGGGACTAGCGGGAGGTGATGAGCAGTTCTTC.

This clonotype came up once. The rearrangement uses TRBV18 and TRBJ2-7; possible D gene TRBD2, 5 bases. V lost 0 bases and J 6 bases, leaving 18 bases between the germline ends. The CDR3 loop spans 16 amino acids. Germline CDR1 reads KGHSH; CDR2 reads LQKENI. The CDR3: CASSPPIPYGESEQYF. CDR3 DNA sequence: TGTGCCAGCTCACCACCAATTCCCTACGGGGAGAGCGAGCAGTACTTC.